Each of the 24 T cell receptor beta chains below was sequenced from the same sample in a study of identical twins. TCRdb ran MiXCR on the 5' RACE reads and lists one entry per CDR3 protein. The repertoire includes about 890,000 distinct CDR3 sequences, around an eighth of them detected once, and around 1.6% sits in the top ten. The sample was also reused in another study, on yellow fever vaccine responses in identical twins.

What was sequenced was PBMCs. The receptor source for this set is a woman between 18 and 30 years old in good health.

This clonotype showed up just a few times. This chain uses TRBV7-9 with TRBJ1-1; the D is unclear. V was pared by 3 bases and J by 8 bases, with 7 bases between. In germline, CDR1 is SEHNR, CDR2 FQNEAQ (reference sequence). This CDR3 spans 11 amino acids. CDR3 protein: CASSFVREAFF. The CDR3 DNA reads as TGTGCCAGCAGCTTCGTGAGGGAAGCTTTCTTT.

This clonotype was seen more than once but under ten times. The rearrangement links TRBV20-1 to TRBJ2-4; TRBD1 might be the D (6 bases). There are 17 residues in the CDR3. Germline lookup yields CDR1 DFQATT and CDR2 SNEGSKA (reference sequence). V lost 2 bases and J 0 bases, leaving 17 bases between the germline ends. The CDR3 DNA sequence: TGCAGTGCTAGACCCCCAGGGGCGGGTCTAGCCAAAAACATTCAGTACTTC. Translating gives CSARPPGAGLAKNIQYF.

This clonotype was counted ten times or more. J is TRBJ1-4 and V is TRBV14; D gene ambiguous. Trimming left V 5 bases short and J 11 bases short, with 15 bases between. Germline V gene data show CDR1 as SGHDN and CDR2 as FVKESK. The length of the CDR3 is 13 residues. CDR3 protein: CASSGTREEKLFF. CDR3 DNA: TGTGCCAGCAGCGGAACGAGAGAAGAGAAACTGTTTTTT.

The rearrangement links TRBV12-3 or TRBV12-4 to TRBJ2-1, with D unclear. V lost 1 base to trimming and J lost 9 bases, with 16 bases between them. This CDR3 spans 15 amino acids. CDR3 amino acids: CASSLELVSIGEQFF. The CDR3 bases are TGTGCCAGCAGTTTAGAATTAGTCAGCATTGGTGAGCAGTTCTTC.

The chain uses TRBV11-1 and TRBJ2-4, with 9 bases that match TRBD1. The CDR3 loop spans 19 amino acids. After removal of 0 bases from V and 0 bases from J, the junction contained 9 bases not matched to a gene. Germline CDR1 reads SGHAT; CDR2 reads FQDESV (reference sequence). The CDR3 DNA follows: TGTGCCAGCAGCTTAGCAACCGGGACAGGGAGCCTAGCCAAAAACATTCAGTACTTC. Translating gives CASSLATGTGSLAKNIQYF.

This clonotype was observed a handful of times. The J gene is TRBJ1-2, the V gene TRBV6-1; 9 nucleotides match TRBD1. The CDR3 loop spans 14 amino acids. V was pared by 7 bases and J by 7 bases, with 10 bases of the junction left unmatched. Germline V gives CDR1 MNHNS, CDR2 SASEGT. Here the CDR3 DNA reads TGTGCCAGCATCCGGGACAGGGATTTGGGTGGCTACACCTTC. This translates into CASIRDRDLGGYTF.

The rearrangement uses TRBV6-5 and TRBJ2-7; D uncertain. The V and J ends lost 0 bases and 5 bases respectively, with 20 bases between them. The CDR3 has 17 residues. Germline CDR1 and CDR2: MNHEY and SVGAGI. The CDR3 DNA sequence: TGTGCCAGCAGTTACTCTCAGGTGCAAATGCCCTACGACGAGCAGTACTTC. As protein: CASSYSQVQMPYDEQYF.

The rearrangement joins TRBV12-3 or TRBV12-4 to TRBJ2-2, with 11 nucleotides matching TRBD2. The CDR3 loop spans 16 amino acids. V dropped 6 bases and J dropped 6; count of bases not matched to a gene: 9. CDR3 sequence reads: CASRPSLAGDSGELFF. As DNA, the CDR3 is TGTGCCAGCAGACCCTCACTAGCGGGAGACTCCGGGGAGCTGTTTTTT.

The chain uses TRBV20-1 and TRBJ2-3; D is perhaps TRBD1 (5 bases). The CDR3 spans 16 residues. V lost 1 base and J lost 3, with 17 bases in between. CDR1 DFQATT and CDR2 SNEGSKA come from the germline V gene (reference sequence). The CDR3 loop reads CSARGSGRDRTDTQYF. CDR3 in DNA: TGCAGTGCTAGAGGGTCGGGCAGGGATCGAACAGATACGCAGTATTTT.

This clonotype was seen a single time. The chain couples TRBV7-8 to TRBJ1-2; possibly TRBD1 for D (6 bases). Germline-derived CDR1 and CDR2 are SGHVS and FQNEAQ. The ends were cut back, 5 bases at V and 4 bases at J, with 17 bases in the middle. The CDR3 runs to 15 residues. CDR3 amino acids: CASSPDRLLFYGYTF. Written as DNA, the CDR3 is TGTGCCAGCAGCCCGGACAGACTCCTTTTCTATGGCTACACCTTC.

This clonotype was seen a few times. The chain joins TRBV4-1 to TRBJ1-5; 7 bases align to TRBD1. The ends lost 11 bases at V and 5 bases at J; junction bases unmatched: 6. The CDR3 length is 12 residues. Germline lookup yields CDR1 MGHRA and CDR2 YSYEKL. The CDR3 DNA sequence: TGCGCCCCAAGGGGGCCGTATCAGCCCCAGCATTTT. This gives the protein CAPRGPYQPQHF.

This clonotype was counted between two and nine times. The chain uses TRBV7-9 and TRBJ1-1, with D possibly TRBD1 on 5 matching bases. The CDR3 has 16 residues. The germline gives CDR1 SEHNR, CDR2 FQNEAQ (reference sequence). With 2 bases removed from V and 0 bases from J, the gap between germline ends came to 13 bases. The CDR3 DNA is TGTGCCAGCAGCTTAAGGATGCAGGGACTGAACACTGAAGCTTTCTTT. Amino acid sequence: CASSLRMQGLNTEAFF.

This clonotype occurred a few times. The rearrangement uses TRBV27 and TRBJ2-7, with 7 bases matching TRBD2. CDR3 length equals 14 residues. Unmatched junction bases numbered 3, after V lost 4 bases and J lost 0 bases. Per the germline V gene, CDR1 is MNHEY and CDR2 is SMNVEV (reference sequence). Written as DNA, the CDR3 is TGTGCCAGCAGTTGGGGAGGGATCTCCTACGAGCAGTACTTC. It codes for CASSWGGISYEQYF.

The rearrangement links TRBV15 to TRBJ2-3, with unresolved D. Trimming took 6 bases from V and 0 from J, leaving 7 bases between them. In germline, CDR1 is LNHNV, CDR2 YYDKDF (reference sequence). CDR3 size: 13 residues. In DNA form, the CDR3 reads TGTGCCACCAGACAGTGGAGCACAGATACGCAGTATTTT. This gives the protein CATRQWSTDTQYF. Supplemented by reference TRBV15 and TRBJ2-3, the full variable domain reads DAMVIQNPRYQVTQFGKPVTLSCSQTLNHNVMYWYQQKSSQAPKLLFHYYDKDFNNEADTPDNFQSRRPNTSFCFLDIRSPGLGDTAMYLCATRQWSTDTQYFGPGTRLTVL.

The V and J genes are TRBV28 and TRBJ2-5; D assignment may be TRBD1 or TRBD2 (6 bases each). The CDR3 sequence is 15 residues long. Trimming pared 7 bases from V and 1 base from J, leaving 16 bases between. Germline CDR1 is MDHEN and CDR2 is SYDVKM. The CDR3 DNA follows: TGTGCCAGCAAGGGGGGATCGAGGGGCCAAGAGACCCAGTACTTC. This sequence encodes CASKGGSRGQETQYF.

This clonotype was detected a few times. The CDR3 protein is CASSLLGGGDTDTQYF. The CDR3 nucleotides read TGTGCCAGCAGCTTGCTGGGCGGGGGGGATACAGATACGCAGTATTTT. The gene calls are TRBV5-6 and TRBJ2-3; 9 bases match TRBD2. From germline, CDR1 is SGHDT and CDR2 YYEEEE. This CDR3 region has 16 residues. J lost 3 bases, V lost 1 base, and 6 bases had no gene match.

This clonotype was observed a handful of times. The chain joins TRBV5-4 to TRBJ2-1; TRBD2 aligns across 9 bases. CDR1 is SGHNT, CDR2 YYREEE, per germline (reference sequence). Trimming took 4 bases from V and 10 from J; bases not matched to a gene: 12. The CDR3 extends over 15 amino acids. In DNA, the CDR3 is TGTGCCAGCAGCCCAAAGAGGGGCGGGGGGGGAGAGCAGTTCTTC. It codes for CASSPKRGGGGEQFF.

The chain couples TRBV12-3 or TRBV12-4 to TRBJ2-1; D possibly corresponds to TRBD2 (6 bases). This CDR3 is 13 amino acids long. V was clipped by 7 bases and J by 8 bases, with 15 bases between them. In DNA, the CDR3 is TGTGCCAGCACCTTGGCCCCGGGAGATGAGCAGTTCTTC. Translated: CASTLAPGDEQFF.

This clonotype occurred many times. The chain recombines TRBV4-1 with TRBJ2-5; possible D gene TRBD2, 6 bases. CDR1 is MGHRA and CDR2 is YSYEKL in the germline V gene. The CDR3 is 14 residues long. V was trimmed by 4 bases and J by 3 bases, leaving 12 bases between them. The CDR3 DNA reads as TGCGCCAGCAGCCCCCCAGGAGGGGAAGAGACCCAGTACTTC. Amino acids: CASSPPGGEETQYF.

This clonotype was counted only a few times. The rearrangement uses TRBV20-1 and TRBJ1-1; D call uncertain. Germline lookup yields CDR1 DFQATT and CDR2 SNEGSKA (reference sequence). The CDR3 is made up of 9 amino acids. CDR3 nucleotides: TGCAGCATCGGCGCTGAAGCTTTCTTT. Translated, it gives CSIGAEAFF.

The chain links TRBV5-1 to TRBJ2-5, with 13 positions matching TRBD2. CDR1 and CDR2 (germline): SGHRS, YFSETQ. The CDR3 consists of 16 residues. The V gene end was trimmed by 4 bases and the J gene end by 5 bases; junction bases not matched to a gene: 8. The CDR3 protein is CASSKGTSGAVETQYF. The CDR3, as DNA: TGCGCCAGCAGCAAGGGGACTAGCGGGGCGGTGGAGACCCAGTACTTC.

The DNA for the CDR3 is TGTGCCAGCAGTTACTCGTGGTCTCTGAACACTGAAGCTTTCTTT. Protein sequence: CASSYSWSLNTEAFF. V is TRBV6-5 and J is TRBJ1-1; D unclear. The CDR3 consists of 15 residues. The V gene's germline CDR1 is MNHEY and CDR2 SVGAGI. V shed 0 bases and J shed 0 bases, with 8 bases lying between them.

This clonotype occurred a few times. V usage is TRBV20-1 and J usage is TRBJ1-1; D gene uncertain. Germline assignment: CDR1 DFQATT and CDR2 SNEGSKA (reference sequence). The CDR3 sequence is 12 residues long. Between the trimmed V and J ends, which lost 6 bases and 0 bases, there was a span of 8 bases. The CDR3 region is CSAGPLNTEAFF. In DNA, the CDR3 is TGCAGTGCCGGGCCGTTGAACACTGAAGCTTTCTTT.

This clonotype turned up a few times. The gene calls are TRBV6-2 or TRBV6-3 and TRBJ2-2; a possible D gene is TRBD2 (7 bases). The V and J ends lost 8 bases and 4 bases respectively, with 14 bases between them. Germline loops: CDR1 MNHEY, CDR2 SVGEGT. This CDR3 is built from 14 residues. CDR3 region: CASLGGAGTGELFF. Here the CDR3 DNA reads TGTGCCAGCCTAGGGGGGGCCGGCACCGGGGAGCTGTTTTTT.